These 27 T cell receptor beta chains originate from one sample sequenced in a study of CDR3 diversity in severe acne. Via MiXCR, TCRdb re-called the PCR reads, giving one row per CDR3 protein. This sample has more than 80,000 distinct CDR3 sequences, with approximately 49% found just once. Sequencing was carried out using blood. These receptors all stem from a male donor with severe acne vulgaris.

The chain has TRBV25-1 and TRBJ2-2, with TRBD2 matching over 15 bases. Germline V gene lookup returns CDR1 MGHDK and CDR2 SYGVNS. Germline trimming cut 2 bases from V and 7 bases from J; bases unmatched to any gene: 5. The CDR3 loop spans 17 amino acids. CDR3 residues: CASSEPGTSGRIGELFF. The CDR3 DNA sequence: TGTGCCAGCAGTGAACCCGGGACTAGCGGGAGGATCGGGGAGCTGTTTTTT.

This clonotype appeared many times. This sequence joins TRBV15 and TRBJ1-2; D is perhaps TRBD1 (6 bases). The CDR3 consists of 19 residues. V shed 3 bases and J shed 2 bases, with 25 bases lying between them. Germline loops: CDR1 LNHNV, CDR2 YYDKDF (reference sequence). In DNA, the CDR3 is TGTGCCACCAGCAGGGGGGTACAGGGAACGAGAATGGGAAACTATGGCTACACCTTC. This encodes CATSRGVQGTRMGNYGYTF.

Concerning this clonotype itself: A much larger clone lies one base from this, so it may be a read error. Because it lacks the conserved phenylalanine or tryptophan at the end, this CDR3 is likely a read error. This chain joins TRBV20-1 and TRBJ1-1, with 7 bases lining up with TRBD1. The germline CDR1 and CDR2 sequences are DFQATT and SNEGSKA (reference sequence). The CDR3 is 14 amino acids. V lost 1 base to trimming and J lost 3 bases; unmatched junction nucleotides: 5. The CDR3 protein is CSARGDRAYTEAFC. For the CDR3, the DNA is TGCAGTGCTAGAGGCGACAGGGCGTACACTGAAGCTTTCTGT.

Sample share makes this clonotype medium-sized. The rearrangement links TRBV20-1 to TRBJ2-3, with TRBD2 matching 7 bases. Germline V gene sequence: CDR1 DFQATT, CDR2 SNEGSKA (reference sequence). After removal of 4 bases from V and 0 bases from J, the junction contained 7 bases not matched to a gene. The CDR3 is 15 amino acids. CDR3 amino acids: CSATSASGSTDTQYF. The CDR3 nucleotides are TGCAGTGCTACGTCGGCTAGCGGTAGCACAGATACGCAGTATTTT.

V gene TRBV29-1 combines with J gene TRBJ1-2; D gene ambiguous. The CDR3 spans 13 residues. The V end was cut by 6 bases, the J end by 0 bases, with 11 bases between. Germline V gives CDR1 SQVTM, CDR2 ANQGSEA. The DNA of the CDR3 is TGCAGCGTAGTGGGCACAGCTAACTATGGCTACACCTTC. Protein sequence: CSVVGTANYGYTF.

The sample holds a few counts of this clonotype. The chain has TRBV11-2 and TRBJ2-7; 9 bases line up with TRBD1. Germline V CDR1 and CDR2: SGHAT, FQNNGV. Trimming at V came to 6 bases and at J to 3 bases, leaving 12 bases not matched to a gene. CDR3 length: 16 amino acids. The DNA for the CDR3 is TGTGCCAGCAGTCGACAGGGGGTGCAAGTTCGCTACGAGCAGTACTTC. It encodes CASSRQGVQVRYEQYF.

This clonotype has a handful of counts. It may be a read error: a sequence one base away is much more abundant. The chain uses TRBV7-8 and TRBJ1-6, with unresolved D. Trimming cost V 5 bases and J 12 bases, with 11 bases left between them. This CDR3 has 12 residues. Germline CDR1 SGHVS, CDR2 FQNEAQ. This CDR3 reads CASSNYGIPLHF. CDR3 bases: TGTGCCAGCAGCAACTACGGGATACCCCTCCACTTT.

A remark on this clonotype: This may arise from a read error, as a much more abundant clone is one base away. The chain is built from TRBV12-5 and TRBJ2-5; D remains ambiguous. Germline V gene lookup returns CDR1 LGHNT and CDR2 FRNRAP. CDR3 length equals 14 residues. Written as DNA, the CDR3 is TGTGCTAATGGTTCCACCTTGACCGGAGAGACCCAGTACTTC. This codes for CANGSTLTGETQYF. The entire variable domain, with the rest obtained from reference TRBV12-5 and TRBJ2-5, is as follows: DARVTQTPRHKVTEMGQEVTMRCQPILGHNTVFWYRQTMMQGLELLAYFRNRAPLDDSGMPKDRFSAEMPDATLATLKIQPSEPRDSAVYFCANGSTLTGETQYFGPGTRLLVL.

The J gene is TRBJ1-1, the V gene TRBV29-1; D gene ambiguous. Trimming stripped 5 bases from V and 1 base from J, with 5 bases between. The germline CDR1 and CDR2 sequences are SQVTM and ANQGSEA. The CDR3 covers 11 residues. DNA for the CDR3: TGCAGCGTTTCTCCGAACACTGAAGCTTTCTTT. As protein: CSVSPNTEAFF.

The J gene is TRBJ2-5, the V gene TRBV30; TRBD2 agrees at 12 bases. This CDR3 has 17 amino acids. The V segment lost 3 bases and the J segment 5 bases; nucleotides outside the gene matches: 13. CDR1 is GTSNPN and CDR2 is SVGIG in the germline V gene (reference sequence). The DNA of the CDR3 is TGTGCCTGGAGGCGGGGTCTAGCGGGAGGGCCTCGGGAGACCCAGTACTTC. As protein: CAWRRGLAGGPRETQYF. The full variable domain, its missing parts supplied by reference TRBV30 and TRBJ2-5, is SQTIHQWPATLVQPVGSPLSLECTVEGTSNPNLYWYRQAAGRGLQLLFYSVGIGQISSEVPQNLSASRPQDRQFILSSKKLLLSDSGFYLCAWRRGLAGGPRETQYFGPGTRLLVL.

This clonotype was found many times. CDR3 protein: CASTLGGGGSHEQFF. CDR3 coding DNA: TGTGCCAGCACTTTAGGGGGGGGCGGTAGCCACGAGCAGTTCTTC. The chain couples TRBV2 to TRBJ2-1, with a weak D call TRBD2 (7 bases). The germline gives CDR1 SNHLY, CDR2 FYNNEI. The CDR3 covers 15 residues. The V end lost 7 bases, the J end lost 10 bases, and 23 bases lay between the germline ends.

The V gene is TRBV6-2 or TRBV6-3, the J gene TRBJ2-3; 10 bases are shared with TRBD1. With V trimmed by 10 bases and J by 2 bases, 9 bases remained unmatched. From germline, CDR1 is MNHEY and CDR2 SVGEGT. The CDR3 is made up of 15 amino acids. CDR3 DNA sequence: TGTGCCACCCGGGCGGGGACAGGGGTCACAGATACGCAGTATTTT. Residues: CATRAGTGVTDTQYF.

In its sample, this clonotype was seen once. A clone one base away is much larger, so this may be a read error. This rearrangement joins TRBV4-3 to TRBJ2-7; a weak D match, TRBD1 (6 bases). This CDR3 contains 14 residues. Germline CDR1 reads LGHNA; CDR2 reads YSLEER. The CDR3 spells CASGQELGGYEQYF. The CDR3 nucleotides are TGCGCCAGCGGCCAAGAATTAGGGGGCTACGAGCAGTACTTC.

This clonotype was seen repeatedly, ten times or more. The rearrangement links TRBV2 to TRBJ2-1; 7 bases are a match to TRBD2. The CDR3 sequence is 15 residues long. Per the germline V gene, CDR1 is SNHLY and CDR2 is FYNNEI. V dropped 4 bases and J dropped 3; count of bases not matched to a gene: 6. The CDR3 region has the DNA TGTGCCAGCAGTGGTCTAGCGGACGGCTACAATGAGCAGTTCTTC. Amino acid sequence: CASSGLADGYNEQFF.

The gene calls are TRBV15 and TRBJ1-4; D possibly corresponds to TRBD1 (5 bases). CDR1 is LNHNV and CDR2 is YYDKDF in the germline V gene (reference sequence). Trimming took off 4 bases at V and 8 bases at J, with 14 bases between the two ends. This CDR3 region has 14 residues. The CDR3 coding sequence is TGTGCCACCAGCAAAGGGGCGCCTTGGGAAAAACTGTTTTTT. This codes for CATSKGAPWEKLFF.

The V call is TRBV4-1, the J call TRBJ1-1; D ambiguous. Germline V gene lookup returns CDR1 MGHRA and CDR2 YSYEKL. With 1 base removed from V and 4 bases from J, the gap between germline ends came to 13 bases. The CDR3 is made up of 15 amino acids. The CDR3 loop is CASSQGEGGGTEAFF. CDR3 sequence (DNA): TGCGCCAGCAGCCAAGGGGAGGGTGGCGGCACTGAAGCTTTCTTT.

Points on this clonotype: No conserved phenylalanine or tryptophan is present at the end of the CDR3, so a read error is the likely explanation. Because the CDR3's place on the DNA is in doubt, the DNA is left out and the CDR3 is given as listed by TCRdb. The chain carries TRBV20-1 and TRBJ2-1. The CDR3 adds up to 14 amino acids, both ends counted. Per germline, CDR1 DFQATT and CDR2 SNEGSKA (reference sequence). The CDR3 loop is CSAREHGYGYTFGS.

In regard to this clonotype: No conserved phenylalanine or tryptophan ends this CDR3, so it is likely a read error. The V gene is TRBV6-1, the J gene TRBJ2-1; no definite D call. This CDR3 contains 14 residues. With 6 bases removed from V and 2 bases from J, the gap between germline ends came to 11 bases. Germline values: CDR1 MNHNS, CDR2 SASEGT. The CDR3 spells CASSDAEAYNEQFL. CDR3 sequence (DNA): TGTGCCAGCAGCGACGCTGAGGCCTACAATGAGCAGTTCCTC.

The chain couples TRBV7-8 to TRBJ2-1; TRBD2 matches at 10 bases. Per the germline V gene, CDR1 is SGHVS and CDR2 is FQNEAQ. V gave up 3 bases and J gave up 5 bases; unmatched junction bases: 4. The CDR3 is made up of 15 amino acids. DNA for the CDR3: TGTGCCAGCAGCTTTTGGACTAGCGGAAACAATGAGCAGTTCTTC. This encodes CASSFWTSGNNEQFF. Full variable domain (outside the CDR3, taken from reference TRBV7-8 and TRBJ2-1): GAGVSQSPRYKVAKRGQDVALRCDPISGHVSLFWYQQALGQGPEFLTYFQNEAQLDKSGLPSDRFFAERPEGSVSTLKIQRTQQEDSAVYLCASSFWTSGNNEQFFGPGTRLTVL.

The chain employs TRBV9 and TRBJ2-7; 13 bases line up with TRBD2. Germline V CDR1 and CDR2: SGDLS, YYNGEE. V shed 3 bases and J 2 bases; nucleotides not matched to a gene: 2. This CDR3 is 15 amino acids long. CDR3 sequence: CASSDGLAGAYEQYF. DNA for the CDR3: TGTGCCAGCAGCGACGGACTAGCGGGAGCCTACGAGCAGTACTTC. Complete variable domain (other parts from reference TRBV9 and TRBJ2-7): DSGVTQTPKHLITATGQRVTLRCSPRSGDLSVYWYQQSLDQGLQFLIQYYNGEERAKGNILERFSAQQFPDLHSELNLSSLELGDSALYFCASSDGLAGAYEQYFGPGTRLTVT.

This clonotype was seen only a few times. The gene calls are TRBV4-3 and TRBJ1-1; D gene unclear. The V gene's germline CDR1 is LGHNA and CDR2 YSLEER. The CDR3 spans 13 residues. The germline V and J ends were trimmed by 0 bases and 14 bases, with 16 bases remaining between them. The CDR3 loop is CASSQEGSTRRFF. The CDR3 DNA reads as TGCGCCAGCAGCCAAGAAGGGTCGACAAGGCGGTTCTTT.

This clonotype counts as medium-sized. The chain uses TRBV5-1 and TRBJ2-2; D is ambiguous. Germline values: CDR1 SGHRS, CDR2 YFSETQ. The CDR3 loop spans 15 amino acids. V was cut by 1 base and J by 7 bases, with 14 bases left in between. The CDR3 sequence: CASSLYDEWGGELFF. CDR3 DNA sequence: TGCGCCAGCAGCTTGTATGATGAATGGGGCGGGGAGCTGTTTTTT.

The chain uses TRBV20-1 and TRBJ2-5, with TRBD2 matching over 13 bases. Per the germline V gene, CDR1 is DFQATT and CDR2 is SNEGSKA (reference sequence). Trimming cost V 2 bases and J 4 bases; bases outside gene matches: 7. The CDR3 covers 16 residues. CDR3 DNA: TGCAGTGCTAGACCGGGACTAGCGGGACGCGGAGAGACCCAGTACTTC. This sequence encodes CSARPGLAGRGETQYF.

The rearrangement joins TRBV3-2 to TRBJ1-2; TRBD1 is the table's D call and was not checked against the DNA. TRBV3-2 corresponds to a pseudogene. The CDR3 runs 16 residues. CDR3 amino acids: CACSQDPGTANYGYTF. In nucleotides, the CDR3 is TGTGCCTGCAGCCAAGATCCAGGGACAGCTAACTATGGCTACACCTTC.

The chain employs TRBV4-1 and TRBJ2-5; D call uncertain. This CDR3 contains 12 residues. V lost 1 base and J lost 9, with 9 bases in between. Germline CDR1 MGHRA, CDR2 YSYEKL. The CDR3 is CASSQVNGPQYF. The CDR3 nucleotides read TGCGCCAGCAGCCAAGTTAACGGTCCCCAGTACTTC.

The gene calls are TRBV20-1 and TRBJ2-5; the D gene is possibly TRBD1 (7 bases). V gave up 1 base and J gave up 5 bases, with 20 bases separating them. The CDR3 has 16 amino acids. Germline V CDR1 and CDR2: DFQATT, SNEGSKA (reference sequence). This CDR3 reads CSARVGGQDYSETQYF. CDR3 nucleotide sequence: TGCAGTGCTAGAGTGGGTGGACAGGACTACAGCGAGACCCAGTACTTC.

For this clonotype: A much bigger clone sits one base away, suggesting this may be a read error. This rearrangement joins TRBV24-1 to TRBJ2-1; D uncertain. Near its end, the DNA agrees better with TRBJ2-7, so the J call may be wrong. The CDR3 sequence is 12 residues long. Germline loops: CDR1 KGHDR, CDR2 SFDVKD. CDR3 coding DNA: TGTGCCACCTCGGCTGGGTACAATGAGCAGTACTTC. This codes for CATSAGYNEQYF.